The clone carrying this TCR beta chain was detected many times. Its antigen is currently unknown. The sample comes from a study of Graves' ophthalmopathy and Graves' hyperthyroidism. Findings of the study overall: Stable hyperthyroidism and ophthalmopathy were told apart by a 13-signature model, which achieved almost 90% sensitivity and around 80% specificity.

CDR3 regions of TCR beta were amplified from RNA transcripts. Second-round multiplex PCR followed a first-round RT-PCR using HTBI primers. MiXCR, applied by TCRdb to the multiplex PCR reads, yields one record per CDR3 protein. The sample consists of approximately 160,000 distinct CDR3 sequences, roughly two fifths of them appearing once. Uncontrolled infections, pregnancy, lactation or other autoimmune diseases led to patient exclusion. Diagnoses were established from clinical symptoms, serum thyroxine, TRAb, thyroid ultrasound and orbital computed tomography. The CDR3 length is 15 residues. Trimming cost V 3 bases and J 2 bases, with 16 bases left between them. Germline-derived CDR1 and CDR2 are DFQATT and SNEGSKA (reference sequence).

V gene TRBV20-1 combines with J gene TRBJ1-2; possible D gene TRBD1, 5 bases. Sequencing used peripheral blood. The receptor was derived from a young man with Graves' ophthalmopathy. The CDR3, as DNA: TGCAGTGCTAGTGAGGAGGGGATAAGGAACTATGGCTACACCTTC. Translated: CSASEEGIRNYGYTF.